Sequencing of this T cell receptor (beta chain) was carried out in a study of blood T cell repertoires in COVID-19 (dated by TCRdb to 2020 to 2021). In the study overall: Collaborator samples came from the United States, Italy and Spain and covered acute and convalescent phases of COVID-19. The prospective study material was composed of cDNA or gDNA derived from T cells, B-cell-depleted T cells, or PBMCs. Subjects who had been exposed to COVID-19, were actively infected with it, or had recovered from it provided the deeply sampled blood TCRbeta repertoires that made up the dataset. The repertoires were made available in a free public database intended to serve as a resource for research on the immune response to SARS-CoV-2. The samples were drawn from the first 160 participants of the ongoing ImmuneRACE study and from about 1,200 subjects provided by 6 global collaborators. Sample metadata almost always included a de-identified subject ID, COVID-19 status, age in years and sex. Where available, HLA class I and class II types were obtained from metadata supplied by the sample provider rather than from assay-based typing.

The immunoSEQ Assay, a bias-controlled multiplex PCR, was used to amplify TCRbeta CDR3 regions from genomic DNA. In the authors' own workflow: Nucleated cell counts per sample were estimated from amplification of reference gene primers within the assay. To quantify the absolute abundance of each unique TCRbeta CDR3 rearrangement, sequence reads were collapsed and filtered. For each sample, productive Simpson clonality was calculated as the square root of Simpson's diversity index across productive rearrangements. Drawn from immuneACCESS, this table holds only the in-frame rearrangements with V and J called that TCRdb kept. Clones are partly lost; checked studies trace under half to an unresolved V gene and leave the rest unexplained. That table is the source of V, J and clone size, and D and trimming were worked out from the DNA. The sample data list about 130,000 clones, and around 90% of these were observed just once. The ten biggest clones cover around 2% of the sample.

As concerns this clone: Its antigen is currently not known. Within one base of it there is no much larger clone, and no base qualities were kept.

Clipping removes 4 bases from V and 1 base from J, with 8 as the unmatched junction base count. Taken from the germline V gene, the CDR1 and CDR2 loops are MGHRA and YSYEKL. From the cysteine through the phenylalanine, the CDR3 covers 17 amino acids. Left in the record is the CDR3 DNA by itself, 51 bases read in frame from the first base. One collaborating source in Seattle enrolled patients while the patients were actively infected and followed the patients over time throughout the course of disease. The collaborating institutions used their own protocols to collect whole blood in K2EDTA tubes. For TCRbeta analysis, collaborators shipped samples in one of three forms: frozen whole blood, isolated PBMCs, or DNA extracted from either of those sample types. Results the study describes overall, beyond this receptor: Clinical and demographic metadata were provided uncurated, with the amount varying by source and participant.

Sequences were obtained from peripheral blood. This sequence uses TRBV4-1 and TRBJ2-1, and 9 junction bases match TRBD1. This sequence was found in a man aged 45 to 65 with COVID-19, enrolled during active disease. Here is the DNA: TGCGCCAGCAGCCGACTCCCGGGACAGGGATCCTACAATGAGCAGTTCTTC. It specifies CASSRLPGQGSYNEQFF.